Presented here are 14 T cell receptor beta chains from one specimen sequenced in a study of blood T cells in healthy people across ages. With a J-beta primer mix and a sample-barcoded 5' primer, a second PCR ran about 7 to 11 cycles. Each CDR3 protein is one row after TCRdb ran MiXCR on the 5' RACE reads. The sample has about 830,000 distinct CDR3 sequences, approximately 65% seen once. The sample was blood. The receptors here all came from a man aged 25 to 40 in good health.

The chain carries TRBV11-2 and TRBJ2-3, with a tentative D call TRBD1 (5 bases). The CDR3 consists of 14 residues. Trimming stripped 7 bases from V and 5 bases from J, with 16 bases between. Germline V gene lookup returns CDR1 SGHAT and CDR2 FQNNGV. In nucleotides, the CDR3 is TGTGCCAGCAAGTCTGGGGCTAGACAAGATACGCAGTATTTT. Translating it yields CASKSGARQDTQYF.

CDR3 nucleotide sequence: TGCAGTGCTAGACCTCCCCTGACTAGCGGGGCTCTGTTGCGCACAGATACGCAGTATTTT. This codes for CSARPPLTSGALLRTDTQYF. The chain carries TRBV20-1 and TRBJ2-3; 11 bases line up with TRBD2. In germline, CDR1 is DFQATT, CDR2 SNEGSKA (reference sequence). The V segment lost 2 bases and the J segment 1 base; nucleotides outside the gene matches: 17. This CDR3 is 20 amino acids long.

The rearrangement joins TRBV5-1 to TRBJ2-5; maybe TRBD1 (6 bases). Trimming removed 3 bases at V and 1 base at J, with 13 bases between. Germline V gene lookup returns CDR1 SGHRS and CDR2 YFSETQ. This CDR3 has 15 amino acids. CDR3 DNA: TGCGCCAGCAGCTCCTCCGGGACATCCCAAGAGACCCAGTACTTC. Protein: CASSSSGTSQETQYF.

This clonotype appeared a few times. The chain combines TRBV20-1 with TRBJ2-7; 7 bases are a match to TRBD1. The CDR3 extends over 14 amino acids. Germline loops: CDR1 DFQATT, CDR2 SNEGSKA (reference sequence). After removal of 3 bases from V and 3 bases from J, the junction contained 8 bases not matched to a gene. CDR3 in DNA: TGCAGTGCTAGTAGACAGGGAGCCCACTACGAGCAGTACTTC. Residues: CSASRQGAHYEQYF.

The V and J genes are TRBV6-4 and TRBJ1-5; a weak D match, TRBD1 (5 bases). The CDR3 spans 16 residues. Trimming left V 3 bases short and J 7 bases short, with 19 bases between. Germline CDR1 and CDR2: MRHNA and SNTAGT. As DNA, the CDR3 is TGTGCCAGCAGTGATCGATTGGGGAGGGGAGGACAGCCCCAGCATTTT. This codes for CASSDRLGRGGQPQHF.

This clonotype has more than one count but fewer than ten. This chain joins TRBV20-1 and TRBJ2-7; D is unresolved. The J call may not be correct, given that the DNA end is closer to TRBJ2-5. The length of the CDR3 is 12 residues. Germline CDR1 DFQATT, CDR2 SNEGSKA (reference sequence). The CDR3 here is CSARDAQETQYF. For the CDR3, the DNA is TGCAGTGCTAGAGATGCTCAAGAGACCCAGTACTTC.

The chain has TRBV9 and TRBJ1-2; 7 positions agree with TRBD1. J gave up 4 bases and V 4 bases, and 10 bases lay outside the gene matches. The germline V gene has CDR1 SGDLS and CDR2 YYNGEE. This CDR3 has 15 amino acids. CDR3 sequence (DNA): TGTGCCAGCAGCACGACAGGGCCCTCGGGCTATGGCTACACCTTC. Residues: CASSTTGPSGYGYTF.

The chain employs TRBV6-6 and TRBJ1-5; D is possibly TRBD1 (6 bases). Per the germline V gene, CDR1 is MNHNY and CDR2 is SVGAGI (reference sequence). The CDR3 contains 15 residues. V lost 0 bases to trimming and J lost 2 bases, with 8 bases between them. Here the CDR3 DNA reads TGTGCCAGCAGTTACTCGGCAGGGGGCAATCAGCCCCAGCATTTT. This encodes CASSYSAGGNQPQHF.

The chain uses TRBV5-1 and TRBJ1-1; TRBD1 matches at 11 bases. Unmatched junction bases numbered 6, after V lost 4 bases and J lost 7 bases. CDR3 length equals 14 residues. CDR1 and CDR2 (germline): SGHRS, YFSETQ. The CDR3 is CASSRGTGGIEAFF. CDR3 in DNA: TGCGCCAGCAGCCGAGGGACAGGGGGAATTGAAGCTTTCTTT.

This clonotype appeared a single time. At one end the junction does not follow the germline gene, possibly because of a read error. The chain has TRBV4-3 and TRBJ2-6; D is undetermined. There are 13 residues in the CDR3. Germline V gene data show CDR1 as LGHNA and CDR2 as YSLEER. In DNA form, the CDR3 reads TGCGCCAGCAGCCAAGCCTTCCCCAACGTCCTGGCTTTC. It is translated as CASSQAFPNVLAF.

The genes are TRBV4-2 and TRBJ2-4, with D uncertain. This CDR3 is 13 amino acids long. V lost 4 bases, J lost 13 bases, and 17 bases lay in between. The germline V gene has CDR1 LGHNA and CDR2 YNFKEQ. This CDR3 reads CASSPLTDNKQYF. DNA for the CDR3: TGTGCCAGCAGCCCCCTAACCGACAATAAGCAGTACTTC.

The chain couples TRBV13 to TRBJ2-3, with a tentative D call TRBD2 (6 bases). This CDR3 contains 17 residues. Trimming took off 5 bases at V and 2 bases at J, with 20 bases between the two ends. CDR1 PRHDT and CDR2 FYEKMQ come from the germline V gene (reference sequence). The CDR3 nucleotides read TGTGCCAGCAGCCCCACAAGGCCAGCGGGTCCCACAGATACGCAGTATTTT. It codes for CASSPTRPAGPTDTQYF. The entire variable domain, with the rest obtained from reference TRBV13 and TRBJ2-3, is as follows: AAGVIQSPRHLIKEKRETATLKCYPIPRHDTVYWYQQGPGQDPQFLISFYEKMQSDKGSIPDRFSAQQFSDYHSELNMSSLELGDSALYFCASSPTRPAGPTDTQYFGPGTRLTVL.

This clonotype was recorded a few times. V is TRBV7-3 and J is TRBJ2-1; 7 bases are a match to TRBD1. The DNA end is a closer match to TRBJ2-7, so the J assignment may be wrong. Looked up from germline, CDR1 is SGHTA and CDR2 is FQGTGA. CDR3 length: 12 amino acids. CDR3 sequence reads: CASSSTGREQYF. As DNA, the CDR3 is TGTGCCAGCAGCTCGACAGGGCGAGAGCAGTACTTC.

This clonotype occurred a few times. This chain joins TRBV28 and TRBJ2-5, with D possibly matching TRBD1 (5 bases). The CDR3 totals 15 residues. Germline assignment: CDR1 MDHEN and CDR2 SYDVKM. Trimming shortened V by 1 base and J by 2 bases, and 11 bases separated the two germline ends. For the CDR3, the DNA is TGTGCCAGCAGTTTATATCAGGGCTGGCAAGAGACCCAGTACTTC. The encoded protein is CASSLYQGWQETQYF.